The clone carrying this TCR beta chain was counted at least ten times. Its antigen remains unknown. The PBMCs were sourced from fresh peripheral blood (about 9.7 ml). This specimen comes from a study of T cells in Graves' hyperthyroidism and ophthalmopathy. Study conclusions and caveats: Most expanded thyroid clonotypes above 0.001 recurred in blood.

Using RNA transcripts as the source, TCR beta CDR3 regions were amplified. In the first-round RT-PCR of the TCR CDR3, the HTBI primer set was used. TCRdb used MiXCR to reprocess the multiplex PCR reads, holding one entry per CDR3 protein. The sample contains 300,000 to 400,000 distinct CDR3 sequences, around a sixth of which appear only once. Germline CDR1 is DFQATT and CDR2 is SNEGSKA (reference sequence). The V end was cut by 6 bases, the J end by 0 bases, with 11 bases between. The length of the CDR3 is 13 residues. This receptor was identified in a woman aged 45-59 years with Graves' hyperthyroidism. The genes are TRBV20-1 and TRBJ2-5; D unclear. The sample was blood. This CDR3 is CSAYVPYQETQYF. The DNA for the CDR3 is TGCAGTGCCTACGTACCGTACCAAGAGACCCAGTACTTC.